Listed below are T cell receptor beta chains from one sample, sequenced in a study of blood T cell repertoires in COVID-19. Libraries were prepared by immunoSEQ multiplex PCR; TCRdb keeps only in-frame clonotypes and omits some of them. Of under 150,000 clones listed, roughly 85% are singletons. What was sequenced was peripheral blood. All receptors come from a human donor in a cohort sampled during active COVID-19. Each CDR3 is given without its conserved first and last residue.

J | V | CDR3
TRBJ2-3 | TRBV9 | ASSVGLAGTDTQY
TRBJ2-4 | TRBV19 | ASSVGQGLAKNIQY
TRBJ2-1 | TRBV5-1 | ASSYSGGTYNEQF
TRBJ1-5 | TRBV28 | ASSLTGGLGDIAQPQH
TRBJ2-4 | TRBV5-1 | ASSYRPAPGQAQY
TRBJ2-2 | TRBV5-6 | ASSLQGVGGELF
TRBJ2-7 | TRBV6-2/TRBV6-3 | ASSYLAGKLYEQY
TRBJ2-2 | TRBV27 | ASSLSAINTGELF
TRBJ2-3 | TRBV28 | ASSLRTGRGTDTQY
TRBJ1-6 | TRBV18 | ASSRNRAVDSPLH
TRBJ1-1 | TRBV6-2/TRBV6-3 | ASSHPSEAF
TRBJ1-1 | TRBV6-4 | ASSPKSGAGVTEAF
TRBJ1-4 | TRBV7-2 | ASSLDRGAANEKLF
TRBJ2-3 | TRBV11-3 | ASSLLAGTDTQY
TRBJ2-7 | TRBV7-2 | ASSWGPYEQY
TRBJ1-3 | TRBV7-9 | ASSLGDKNTIY
TRBJ2-1 | TRBV6-1 | ASSERIAGYVDEQF
TRBJ2-3 | TRBV5-1 | ASSYGTAATDTQY
TRBJ1-5 | TRBV6-6 | ASSPMGQGGGNQPQH
TRBJ1-4 | TRBV28 | ASRRGGSATNEKLF
TRBJ1-5 | TRBV6-2/TRBV6-3 | ASSLFSGAGFNQPQH
TRBJ2-7 | TRBV29-1 | SVLGGQGADEQY
TRBJ2-7 | TRBV28 | ASTIRWRGGSEQY
TRBJ2-7 | TRBV12-5 | ASGPPGLAGATYEQY
TRBJ2-1 | TRBV28 | ASSLPGQWGEQF
TRBJ2-1 | TRBV19 | ASRDYGAYNEQF
TRBJ2-7 | TRBV11-2 | ASRAWDSYRYEQY
TRBJ2-1 | TRBV19 | ASSRSGGAYNEQF
TRBJ1-3 | TRBV6-1 | ASREGQGSGNTIY
TRBJ2-7 | TRBV6-6 | ASSYPGQSYEQY
TRBJ1-5 | TRBV6-6 | ASSYGGQGVAQPQH
TRBJ1-5 | TRBV19 | ASSIEAGGQPQH